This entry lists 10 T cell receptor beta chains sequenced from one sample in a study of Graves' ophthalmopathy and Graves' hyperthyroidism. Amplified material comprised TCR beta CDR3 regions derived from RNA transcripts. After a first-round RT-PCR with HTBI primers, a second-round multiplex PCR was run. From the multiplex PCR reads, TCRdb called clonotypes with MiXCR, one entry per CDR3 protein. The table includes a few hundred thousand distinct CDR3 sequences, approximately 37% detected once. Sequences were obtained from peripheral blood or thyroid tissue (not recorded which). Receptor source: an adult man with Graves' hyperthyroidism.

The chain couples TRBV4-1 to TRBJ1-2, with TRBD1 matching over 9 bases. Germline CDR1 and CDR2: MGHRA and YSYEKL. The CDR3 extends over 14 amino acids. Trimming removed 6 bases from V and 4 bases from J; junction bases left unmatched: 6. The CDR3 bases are TGCGCCAGCAGGTTGGGACAGGGTGGCTATGGCTACACCTTC. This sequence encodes CASRLGQGGYGYTF.

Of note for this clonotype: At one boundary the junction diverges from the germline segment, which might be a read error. The CDR3: CASILIQGTPDTQYF. DNA for the CDR3: TGTGCCAGCATCTTAATTCAGGGGACCCCAGATACGCAGTATTTT. V and J are TRBV7-3 and TRBJ2-3, with D possibly TRBD1 on 6 matching bases. CDR3 length: 15 amino acids. The germline V gene has CDR1 SGHTA and CDR2 FQGTGA. Full variable domain (outside the CDR3, taken from reference TRBV7-3 and TRBJ2-3): GAGVSQTPSNKVTEKGKYVELRCDPISGHTALYWYRQSLGQGPEFLIYFQGTGAADDSGLPNDRFFAVRPEGSVSTLKIQRTERGDSAVYLCASILIQGTPDTQYFGPGTRLTVL.

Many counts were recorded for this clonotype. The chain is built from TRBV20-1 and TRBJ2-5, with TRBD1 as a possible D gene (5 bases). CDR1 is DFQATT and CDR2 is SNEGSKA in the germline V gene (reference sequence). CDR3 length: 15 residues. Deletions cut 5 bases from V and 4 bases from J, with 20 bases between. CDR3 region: CSAGLWAVRGETQYF. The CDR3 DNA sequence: TGCAGTGCTGGCCTATGGGCGGTTAGGGGAGAGACCCAGTACTTC.

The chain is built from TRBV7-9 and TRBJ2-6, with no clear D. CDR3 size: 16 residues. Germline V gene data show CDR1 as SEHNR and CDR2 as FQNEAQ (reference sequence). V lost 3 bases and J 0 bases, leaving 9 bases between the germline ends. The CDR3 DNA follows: TGTGCCAGCAGCTTCGTGGAGAGCTCTGGGGCCAACGTCCTGACTTTC. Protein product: CASSFVESSGANVLTF.

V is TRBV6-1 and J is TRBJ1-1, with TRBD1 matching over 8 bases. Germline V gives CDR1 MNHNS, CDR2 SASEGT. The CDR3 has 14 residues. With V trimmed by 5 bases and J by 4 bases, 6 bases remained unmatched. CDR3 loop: CASSLPDRATEAFF. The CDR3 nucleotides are TGTGCCAGCAGTTTACCGGACAGGGCCACTGAAGCTTTCTTT.

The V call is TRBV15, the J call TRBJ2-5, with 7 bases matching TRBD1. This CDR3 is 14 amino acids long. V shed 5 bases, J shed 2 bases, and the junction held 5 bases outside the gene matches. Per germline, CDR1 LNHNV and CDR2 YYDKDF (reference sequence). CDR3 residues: CATSSGQPQETQYF. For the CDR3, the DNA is TGTGCCACCAGCTCGGGACAGCCACAAGAGACCCAGTACTTC. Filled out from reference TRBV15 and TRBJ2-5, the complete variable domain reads DAMVIQNPRYQVTQFGKPVTLSCSQTLNHNVMYWYQQKSSQAPKLLFHYYDKDFNNEADTPDNFQSRRPNTSFCFLDIRSPGLGDTAMYLCATSSGQPQETQYFGPGTRLLVL.

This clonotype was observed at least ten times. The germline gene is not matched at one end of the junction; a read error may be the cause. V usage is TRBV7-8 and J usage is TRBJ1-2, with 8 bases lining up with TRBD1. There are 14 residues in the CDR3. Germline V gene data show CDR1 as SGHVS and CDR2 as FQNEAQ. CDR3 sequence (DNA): TGTGCCAGCAGCCCGTCGACAGGGGCTCTATCGTTGGACTTC. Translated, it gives CASSPSTGALSLDF.

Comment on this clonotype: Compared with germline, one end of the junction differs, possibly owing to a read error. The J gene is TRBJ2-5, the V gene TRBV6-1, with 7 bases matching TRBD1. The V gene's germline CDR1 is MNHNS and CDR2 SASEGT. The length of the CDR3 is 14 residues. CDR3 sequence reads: CAISDRERQETQYF. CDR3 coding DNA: TGTGCCATCAGTGACAGGGAACGGCAAGAGACCCAGTACTTC.

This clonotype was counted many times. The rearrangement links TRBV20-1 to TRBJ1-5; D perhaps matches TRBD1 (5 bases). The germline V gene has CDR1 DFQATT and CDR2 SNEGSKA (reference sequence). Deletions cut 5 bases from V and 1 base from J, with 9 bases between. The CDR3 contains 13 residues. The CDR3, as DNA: TGCAGTGCTCCGGGACGCAGCAATCAGCCCCAGCATTTT. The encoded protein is CSAPGRSNQPQHF.

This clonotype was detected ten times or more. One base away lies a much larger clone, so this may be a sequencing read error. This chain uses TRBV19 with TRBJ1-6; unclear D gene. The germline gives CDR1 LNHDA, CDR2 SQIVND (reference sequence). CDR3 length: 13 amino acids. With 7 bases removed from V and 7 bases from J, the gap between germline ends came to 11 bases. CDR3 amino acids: CASNIFGNSPLHF. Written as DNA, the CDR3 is TGTGCCAGTAATATTTTCGGCAATTCACCCCTCCACTTT. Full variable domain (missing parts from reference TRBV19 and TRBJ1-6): DGGITQSPKYLFRKEGQNVTLSCEQNLNHDAMYWYRQDPGQGLRLIYYSQIVNDFQKGDIAEGYSVSREKKESFPLTVTSAQKNPTAFYLCASNIFGNSPLHFGNGTRLTVT.